This is a list of T cell receptor beta chains from one sample in a study of cytomegalovirus exposure and HLA in healthy donors. Clones were sequenced by immunoSEQ multiplex PCR, and TCRdb holds only the in-frame ones, with some missing. The data contain about 150,000 clones, around 85% of them singletons. The sample taken for sequencing was PBMCs. Source of these receptors: a boy aged 2-15 years in good health and CMV-seronegative. CDR3s include the opening cysteine and the closing phenylalanine or tryptophan. Each record gives: D gene, V gene, clone size, J gene, CDR3 DNA, CDR3 protein. D genes are given only for firm matches. Size tells how often a clone was seen (once, few, many) or the class of an expanded clone, and some rows leave it out.

D: .; V: TRBV6-1; size: once; J: TRBJ2-2; DNA: TGTGCCACCCGGGACTTCGGGGAGCTGTTTTTT; CDR3: CATRDFGELFF
D: .; V: TRBV4-1; size: .; J: TRBJ1-4; DNA: TGCGCCAGCAGCTTGGGGACAACAACTAATGAAAAACTGTTTTTT; CDR3: CASSLGTTTNEKLFF
D: .; V: TRBV6-1; size: .; J: TRBJ1-2; DNA: TGTGCCAGCAGAATCCTCAGGGGCGGCTACACCTTC; CDR3: CASRILRGGYTF
D: .; V: TRBV10-1; size: .; J: TRBJ2-7; DNA: TGCGCCAGCAGCCCCACCGGGAGCAAGGACTACGAGCAGTACTTC; CDR3: CASSPTGSKDYEQYF
D: TRBD2; V: TRBV7-8; size: .; J: TRBJ2-5; DNA: TGTGCCAGCAGCCCCCGTCCACTAGCGGGGGGGCTGCTCCAAGAGACCCAGTACTTC; CDR3: CASSPRPLAGGLLQETQYF
D: .; V: TRBV4-1; size: few; J: TRBJ2-1; DNA: TGCGCCAGCAGCCACATAGGGGGAGCTAACAATGAGCAGTTCTTC; CDR3: CASSHIGGANNEQFF
D: TRBD2; V: TRBV10-3; size: .; J: TRBJ2-7; DNA: TGTGCCATCAGTGGGGGAGGGCCTCCAGAAGTCGAGCAGTACTTC; CDR3: CAISGGGPPEVEQYF
D: .; V: TRBV15; size: .; J: TRBJ2-1; DNA: TGTGCCACCAGCAGAGAGGTCGGGAGAAACAATGAGCAGTTCTTC; CDR3: CATSREVGRNNEQFF
D: .; V: TRBV28; size: .; J: TRBJ2-2; DNA: TGTGCCAGCAGTTTGTGGAGCCCCGGGGAGCTGTTTTTT; CDR3: CASSLWSPGELFF
D: TRBD2; V: TRBV13; size: .; J: TRBJ2-7; DNA: TGTGCCAGCAGGCTAGCGGGAGCTTGGGAGCAGTACTTC; CDR3: CASRLAGAWEQYF
D: TRBD2; V: TRBV2; size: .; J: TRBJ2-1; DNA: TGTGCCAGCAGCGACGCGGCTAGCGGGCCCTACAATGAGCAGTTCTTC; CDR3: CASSDAASGPYNEQFF
D: .; V: TRBV7-6; size: .; J: TRBJ2-7; DNA: TGTGCCAGCAGCGCCGGGTCAACGAGAGGCGAGCAGTACTTC; CDR3: CASSAGSTRGEQYF
D: .; V: TRBV29-1; size: .; J: TRBJ1-1; DNA: TGCAGCGTCGCTCCTCCCCGGGGATTCGTCACTGAAGCTTTCTTT; CDR3: CSVAPPRGFVTEAFF
D: TRBD1; V: TRBV6-1; size: .; J: TRBJ1-5; DNA: TGTGCCAGCAGTGAAGCCCTGACAGGGTGGAGCAATCAGCCCCAGCATTTT; CDR3: CASSEALTGWSNQPQHF
D: TRBD1; V: TRBV29-1; size: once; J: TRBJ2-7; DNA: TGCAGCGTCGTTACAGGGGGGTCCTACGAGCAGTACTTC; CDR3: CSVVTGGSYEQYF
D: .; V: TRBV2; size: .; J: TRBJ1-2; DNA: TGTGCCAGCAATCAAGGGGGATTAAGCTATGGCTACACCTTC; CDR3: CASNQGGLSYGYTF
D: .; V: TRBV15; size: .; J: TRBJ2-7; DNA: TGTGCCACCAGCAGAGATCTTGGGGGGTCGGGCGAGCAGTACTTC; CDR3: CATSRDLGGSGEQYF
D: TRBD2; V: TRBV5-1; size: once; J: TRBJ2-1; DNA: TGCGCCAGCAGCGCGGGGGGATCCTCCTACAATGAGCAGTTCTTC; CDR3: CASSAGGSSYNEQFF
D: .; V: TRBV6-4; size: .; J: TRBJ2-1; DNA: TGTGCCAGCAGCAGCGAAACTTTACCCAATGAGCAGTTCTTC; CDR3: CASSSETLPNEQFF
D: TRBD1; V: TRBV29-1; size: few; J: TRBJ1-1; DNA: TGCAGCGTCCGGACAGGCTACCTTGAAGCTTTCTTT; CDR3: CSVRTGYLEAFF
D: .; V: TRBV10-1; size: .; J: TRBJ2-1; DNA: TGCGCCAGTCACAACTACAATGAGCAGTTCTTC; CDR3: CASHNYNEQFF
D: .; V: TRBV6-1; size: .; J: TRBJ1-1; DNA: TGTGCCAGCACCCGCGGGGGAAAACCCACTGAAGCTTTCTTT; CDR3: CASTRGGKPTEAFF
D: TRBD2; V: TRBV13; size: .; J: TRBJ2-7; DNA: TGTGCCAGCAGCCTGGGACTAGCGGGAGCTATTGAGCAGTACTTC; CDR3: CASSLGLAGAIEQYF
D: TRBD1; V: TRBV29-1; size: .; J: TRBJ2-1; DNA: TGCTCGGGACAGGGGGCAAAGGGGAACTCCTACAATGAGCAGTTCTTC; CDR3: CSGQGAKGNSYNEQFF
D: TRBD1; V: TRBV5-4; size: .; J: TRBJ2-7; DNA: TGTGCCAGCAGCAGGACAGGGGCCTACGAGCAGAACTTC; CDR3: CASSRTGAYEQNF
D: TRBD2; V: TRBV7-8; size: .; J: TRBJ2-3; DNA: TGTGCCAGCAGCTTAGGGTGGAGGGCGGGGGGGTCGGATACGCAGTATTTT; CDR3: CASSLGWRAGGSDTQYF
D: TRBD1; V: TRBV15; size: .; J: TRBJ2-3; DNA: TGTGCCACCAGCAGAGATTTAAGGGGGCTTACAGATACGCAGTATTTT; CDR3: CATSRDLRGLTDTQYF
D: TRBD2; V: TRBV27; size: .; J: TRBJ2-2; DNA: TGTGCCAGCAGTTTGCGGGCTAGCGGGAGGACCGGGGAGCTGTTTTTT; CDR3: CASSLRASGRTGELFF
D: .; V: TRBV2; size: .; J: TRBJ1-1; DNA: TGTGCCAGCCTCGGGAGACAGATGAACACTGAAGCTTTCTTT; CDR3: CASLGRQMNTEAFF
D: .; V: TRBV7-2; size: .; J: TRBJ2-7; DNA: TGTGCCAGCAGCTCAGGTGCCCGAAGTGTCCGTGAGCAGTACTTC; CDR3: CASSSGARSVREQYF
D: .; V: TRBV7-6; size: .; J: TRBJ1-5; DNA: TGTGCCAGCAGCTTAGGTTACAGAGATAGCAATCAGCCCCAGCATTTT; CDR3: CASSLGYRDSNQPQHF